This TCR beta chain was profiled in a study of response to subunit inactivated influenza vaccine. As for this clonotype: The antigen remains unidentified.

TCRdb called the RT-PCR reads again in MiXCR, with one record for every CDR3 protein. The data hold about 500,000 distinct CDR3 sequences, with more than 15% observed a single time. Study conclusions and caveats: The authors proposed limited new T cell recruitment per seasonal influenza vaccination.

V gave up 5 bases and J gave up 0 bases; unmatched junction bases: 3. Looked up from germline, CDR1 is DFQATT and CDR2 is SNEGSKA (reference sequence). The CDR3 is made up of 13 amino acids. This TCR was sampled from a man aged 45-69 years who received an inactivated influenza vaccine. The sample in question was CD4+ T cells sorted from PBMCs, obtained around 25 months after vaccination. The rearrangement links TRBV20-1 to TRBJ1-1, with 7 bases matching TRBD1. CDR3 loop: CSALGQMNTEAFF. The CDR3 DNA reads as TGCAGTGCTTTGGGACAGATGAACACTGAAGCTTTCTTT.